What follows are 5 T cell receptor beta chains derived from one specimen sequenced in a study of blood T cell repertoires in COVID-19. Some clones are missing from TCRdb's copy, which holds only in-frame ones; the method was immunoSEQ multiplex PCR. The sample yields 150,000 to 200,000 clones, 82% seen once. Sequencing was performed on PBMCs or T cells enriched from blood (not recorded which). These receptors originate from a man aged 55 to 70 who had recovered from COVID-19.

V gene TRBV19 combines with J gene TRBJ1-6; a possible D gene is TRBD1 (6 bases). V dropped 4 bases and J dropped 5 bases, with 12 bases sitting between them. The length of the CDR3 is 15 residues. CDR1 and CDR2 (germline): LNHDA, SQIVND (reference sequence). The CDR3: CASSTGQFDNSPLHF. The CDR3 DNA reads TGTGCCAGTAGTACCGGACAGTTTGATAATTCACCCCTCCACTTT.

The chain carries TRBV5-6 and TRBJ1-2; 8 bases align to TRBD1. V trimming: 3 bases; J trimming: 2 bases; junction bases outside the gene matches: 6. Germline values: CDR1 SGHDT, CDR2 YYEEEE. The CDR3 is made up of 15 amino acids. The CDR3 region has the DNA TGTGCCAGCAGCTCCTCAGGGGGCGCGAACTATGGCTACACCTTC. It yields the protein CASSSSGGANYGYTF.

The genes are TRBV15 and TRBJ1-1; D possibly corresponds to TRBD1 (6 bases). This CDR3 contains 15 residues. The germline V and J ends were trimmed by 7 bases and 1 base, with 16 bases remaining between them. Germline values: CDR1 LNHNV, CDR2 YYDKDF (reference sequence). The CDR3 region has the DNA TGTGCCACCAACGGGAGGGGGGCAGGGAACACTGAAGCTTTCTTT. Its translation: CATNGRGAGNTEAFF.

This clone has only a few counts. The chain has TRBV5-1 and TRBJ2-5; the match to TRBD1 covers 8 bases. V was clipped by 4 bases and J by 4 bases; unmatched bases: 6. From germline, CDR1 is SGHRS and CDR2 YFSETQ. This CDR3 has 14 amino acids. Written as DNA, the CDR3 is TGCGCCAGCAGCACCGGACAGGGCCGAGAGACCCAGTACTTC. It specifies CASSTGQGRETQYF.

J is TRBJ2-6 and V is TRBV3-1 (or the pseudogene TRBV3-2), with D possibly being TRBD1 (6 bases). Trimming left V 2 bases short and J 3 bases short, with 17 bases between. Germline V CDR1 and CDR2: LGHDT, YNNKEL (reference sequence). The CDR3 has 18 residues. The CDR3 is CASSQFMGRGDGANVLTF. CDR3 nucleotide sequence: TGTGCCAGCAGCCAATTTATGGGCAGGGGAGATGGGGCCAACGTCCTGACTTTC.